What follows are 31 T cell receptor beta chains derived from one specimen sequenced in a study of blood T cell repertoires in COVID-19. Here immunoSEQ multiplex PCR was the method, and the copy in TCRdb shows in-frame clones only, minus some. This sample has 270,000 or so clones; nearly 90% occur once, and the top ten carry 2.1%. The sequenced material came from peripheral blood. Every receptor here comes from a woman aged 55-70 years with COVID-19, enrolled during active disease.

V gene TRBV5-4 combines with J gene TRBJ1-2; D might be TRBD1 (6 bases). V was trimmed by 4 bases and J by 5 bases, leaving 15 bases between them. The CDR3 sequence is 14 residues long. From germline, CDR1 is SGHNT and CDR2 YYREEE (reference sequence). The CDR3 DNA reads TGTGCCAGCAGCACGAGGACTCAGGGGTATGGCTACACCTTC. Amino acid sequence: CASSTRTQGYGYTF.

For this clone: The same CDR3 also results from other DNA sequences found in this sample. V and J are TRBV6-1 and TRBJ1-5, with no clear D. Trimming left V 1 base short and J 4 bases short, with 8 bases between. Germline V lookup: CDR1 MNHNS, CDR2 SASEGT. This CDR3 contains 14 residues. The CDR3 spells CASSEGGGNQPQHF. DNA of the CDR3: TGTGCCAGCAGTGAAGGGGGAGGGAATCAGCCCCAGCATTTT.

The V gene is TRBV10-3, the J gene TRBJ1-1; D is perhaps TRBD1 (5 bases). V was shortened by 2 bases and J by 7 bases, with 14 bases between the two germline ends. Germline V gene lookup returns CDR1 ENHRY and CDR2 SYGVKD. This CDR3 region has 14 residues. Written as DNA, the CDR3 is TGTGCCATCAGTGAGCAGGGTAGGGTAGGTGAAGCTTTCTTT. This codes for CAISEQGRVGEAFF.

The chain carries TRBV7-9 and TRBJ1-2, with 8 nucleotides matching TRBD1. Germline CDR1 reads SEHNR; CDR2 reads FQNEAQ (reference sequence). The CDR3 sequence is 13 residues long. The V gene end was trimmed by 6 bases and the J gene end by 8 bases; junction bases not matched to a gene: 8. The CDR3 DNA sequence: TGTGCCAGCAGGACGACAGGGGTGGGAGGCTACACCTTC. This encodes CASRTTGVGGYTF.

CDR3 in DNA: TGTGCCAGCAGCTCGGGGACAGGGCGAGAGACCCAGTACTTC. It is translated as CASSSGTGRETQYF. The gene calls are TRBV7-7 and TRBJ2-5; TRBD1 agrees at 9 bases. The CDR3 is 14 residues long. CDR1 and CDR2 from the germline V gene are SSHAT and FNYEAQ (reference sequence). Trimming took 4 bases from V and 4 from J; bases not matched to a gene: 4.

The J gene is TRBJ2-1, the V gene TRBV5-1; perhaps TRBD2 as D (5 bases). This CDR3 contains 15 residues. The germline CDR1 and CDR2 sequences are SGHRS and YFSETQ. V was shortened by 0 bases and J by 5 bases, with 12 bases between the two germline ends. This chain's CDR3 is CASSLVAVGNNEQFF. CDR3 nucleotide sequence: TGCGCCAGCAGCTTGGTTGCGGTCGGGAACAATGAGCAGTTCTTC.

The sample holds one count of this clone. The rearrangement joins TRBV9 to TRBJ1-2, with unresolved D. CDR1 is SGDLS, CDR2 YYNGEE, per germline. V was clipped by 3 bases and J by 4 bases, with 10 bases between them. This CDR3 region has 13 residues. The CDR3 bases are TGTGCCAGCAGCGCCGTCGCCGGCTATGGCTACACCTTC. Encoded protein: CASSAVAGYGYTF.

The rearrangement joins TRBV7-3 to TRBJ2-3; TRBD2 might be the D (6 bases). Germline CDR1 is SGHTA and CDR2 is FQGTGA. V lost 1 base and J 4 bases, leaving 12 bases between the germline ends. The CDR3 loop spans 15 amino acids. CDR3 amino acids: CASSLIGSGADTQYF. In DNA form, the CDR3 reads TGTGCCAGCAGCTTAATCGGTAGCGGAGCAGATACGCAGTATTTT.

This chain connects TRBV3-1 (or the pseudogene TRBV3-2) to TRBJ1-3; a weak D match, TRBD1 (6 bases). The CDR3 has 12 residues. Trimming pared 4 bases from V and 8 bases from J, leaving 9 bases between. Germline CDR1 reads LGHDT; CDR2 reads YNNKEL (reference sequence). CDR3 coding DNA: TGTGCCAGCAGCCCACAGGGAGACACCATATATTTT. Translation gives CASSPQGDTIYF.

The V gene is TRBV6-2 or TRBV6-3, the J gene TRBJ2-7; TRBD2 matches 14 bases. J was trimmed by 6 bases and V by 6 bases; bases with no gene match: 10. Germline V gene sequence: CDR1 MNHEY, CDR2 SVGEGT. The CDR3 runs to 16 residues. Written as DNA, the CDR3 is TGTGCCAGCAGCCTCGGACTAGCGGGGGGCAGAGGCGAGCAGTACTTC. Residues: CASSLGLAGGRGEQYF.

The chain couples TRBV6-5 to TRBJ2-4; D remains unclear. Looked up from germline, CDR1 is MNHEY and CDR2 is SVGAGI. Trimming left V 0 bases short and J 1 base short, with 10 bases between. The CDR3 runs to 16 residues. The CDR3 coding sequence is TGTGCCAGCAGTTACTCGCCCCAGGTGGCCAAAAACATTCAGTACTTC. Translating gives CASSYSPQVAKNIQYF.

This chain uses TRBV28 with TRBJ1-2; unclear D gene. Trimming took off 2 bases at V and 4 bases at J, with 11 bases between the two ends. Germline loops: CDR1 MDHEN, CDR2 SYDVKM. The CDR3 is 14 amino acids. The CDR3 sequence is CASSLARAIYGYTF. CDR3 bases: TGTGCCAGCAGTTTAGCAAGAGCGATCTATGGCTACACCTTC.

This rearrangement joins TRBV3-1 (or the pseudogene TRBV3-2) to TRBJ1-6, with D possibly TRBD1 on 6 matching bases. Germline V gives CDR1 LGHDT, CDR2 YNNKEL (reference sequence). The CDR3 length is 14 residues. V was trimmed by 4 bases and J by 5 bases, leaving 9 bases between them. The CDR3 DNA reads TGTGCCAGCAGCCCAGGACAGAATAATTCACCCCTCCACTTT. Its translation is CASSPGQNNSPLHF.

This chain links TRBV5-8 with TRBJ1-4, with a possible D match to TRBD1 (6 bases). Trimming removed 2 bases from V and 4 bases from J, with 12 bases in between. The CDR3 runs 15 residues. Germline V gives CDR1 SGHTS, CDR2 YDEGEE. The CDR3 sequence is CASSLEQGLNEKLFF. The DNA of the CDR3 is TGTGCCAGCAGCTTAGAACAGGGTCTTAATGAAAAACTGTTTTTT.

The chain joins TRBV27 to TRBJ1-2; no clear D. Trimming took off 2 bases at V and 0 bases at J, with 10 bases between the two ends. The CDR3 has 15 amino acids. CDR1 is MNHEY and CDR2 is SMNVEV in the germline V gene (reference sequence). CDR3 protein: CASSLDPGPNYGYTF. The CDR3 DNA reads as TGTGCCAGCAGTTTAGACCCAGGCCCTAACTATGGCTACACCTTC.

This clone was observed a single time. V gene TRBV19 combines with J gene TRBJ1-2, with D unclear. Germline values: CDR1 LNHDA, CDR2 SQIVND (reference sequence). V lost 6 bases, J lost 5 bases, and 19 bases lay in between. The CDR3 covers 15 residues. CDR3: CASSPAVGAGYGYTF. The CDR3 coding sequence is TGTGCCAGTAGCCCCGCGGTAGGCGCGGGGTATGGCTACACCTTC.

This chain uses TRBV4-3 with TRBJ2-2; TRBD2 is a possible D gene (6 bases). Trimming cost V 1 base and J 6 bases, with 9 bases left between them. This CDR3 contains 14 residues. Germline V CDR1 and CDR2: LGHNA, YSLEER. CDR3 amino acids: CASSQGGGAGELFF. Written as DNA, the CDR3 is TGCGCCAGCAGCCAAGGAGGCGGGGCCGGGGAGCTGTTTTTT.

The chain employs TRBV5-6 and TRBJ2-3; TRBD2 agrees at 11 bases. CDR3 size: 15 residues. The germline V gene has CDR1 SGHDT and CDR2 YYEEEE. The V gene end was trimmed by 0 bases and the J gene end by 5 bases; junction bases not matched to a gene: 2. CDR3 in DNA: TGTGCCAGCAGCTTGGGGCTAGCGGGGGGAGATACGCAGTATTTT. It yields the protein CASSLGLAGGDTQYF.

The chain has TRBV2 and TRBJ1-5; D ambiguous. V lost 2 bases, J lost 11 bases, and 16 bases lay in between. The CDR3 loop spans 14 amino acids. CDR1 and CDR2 (germline): SNHLY, FYNNEI. CDR3: CASSESRLGGSQHF. CDR3 bases: TGTGCCAGCAGTGAAAGTAGGCTGGGAGGGTCCCAGCATTTT.

This chain joins TRBV6-4 and TRBJ1-2; 7 nucleotides align to TRBD1. CDR3 length: 16 amino acids. Germline CDR1 reads MRHNA; CDR2 reads SNTAGT. Trimming removed 6 bases from V and 4 bases from J; junction bases left unmatched: 14. The CDR3 region has the DNA TGTGCCAGCAGAGAACTCGACAGGGTAGATGCCTATGGCTACACCTTC. It specifies CASRELDRVDAYGYTF.

The chain combines TRBV14 with TRBJ1-1; 7 bases are a match to TRBD1. Germline V gene data show CDR1 as SGHDN and CDR2 as FVKESK. Trimming cost V 8 bases and J 1 base; bases outside gene matches: 10. This CDR3 spans 15 amino acids. The CDR3 protein is CASGVTGLRNTEAFF. As DNA, the CDR3 is TGTGCCAGCGGCGTGACAGGGTTACGGAACACTGAAGCTTTCTTT.

The genes are TRBV5-6 and TRBJ1-3; D gene ambiguous. The CDR3 sequence is 16 residues long. In germline, CDR1 is SGHDT, CDR2 YYEEEE. V was cut by 0 bases and J by 1 base, with 11 bases left in between. CDR3 sequence (DNA): TGTGCCAGCAGCTTGGCGGGAACTGGGTCTGGAAACACCATATATTTT. Its translation: CASSLAGTGSGNTIYF.

V is TRBV6-5 and J is TRBJ2-2, with D possibly matching TRBD1 (6 bases). Looked up from germline, CDR1 is MNHEY and CDR2 is SVGAGI. The CDR3 has 15 amino acids. V lost 8 bases and J lost 7, with 20 bases in between. This chain's CDR3 is CASSLLRTANGELFF. CDR3 nucleotide sequence: TGTGCCAGCTCGTTACTAAGGACAGCGAACGGGGAGCTGTTTTTT.

The CDR3 spells CASSGTVGNTEAFF. The CDR3 bases are TGTGCCAGCAGCGGAACAGTGGGGAACACTGAAGCTTTCTTT. This chain links TRBV9 with TRBJ1-1; D remains ambiguous. Trimming stripped 3 bases from V and 1 base from J, with 10 bases between. This CDR3 spans 14 amino acids. The germline V gene encodes CDR1 SGDLS and CDR2 YYNGEE.

V is TRBV4-3 and J is TRBJ1-4; 8 bases fit TRBD1. After removal of 3 bases from V and 8 bases from J, the junction contained 5 bases not matched to a gene. Germline CDR1 is LGHNA and CDR2 is YSLEER. There are 14 residues in the CDR3. The CDR3, as DNA: TGCGCCAGCAGCCAGGCTAGACAGGGGGAAAAACTGTTTTTT. It specifies CASSQARQGEKLFF.

The chain joins TRBV6-2 or TRBV6-3 to TRBJ2-4, with 10 bases identical to TRBD2. CDR1 and CDR2 from the germline V gene are MNHEY and SVGEGT. The CDR3 is made up of 19 amino acids. V gave up 5 bases and J gave up 0 bases; unmatched junction bases: 13. As DNA, the CDR3 is TGTGCCAGCAGTCAAATCCTGACTGGACTAGCGGTAGCCAAAAACATTCAGTACTTC. It yields the protein CASSQILTGLAVAKNIQYF.

The chain combines TRBV11-1 with TRBJ1-1; 7 positions agree with TRBD1. This CDR3 spans 14 amino acids. After removal of 6 bases from V and 4 bases from J, the junction contained 8 bases not matched to a gene. CDR1 and CDR2 from the germline V gene are SGHAT and FQDESV (reference sequence). This CDR3 reads CASRPRQGLTEAFF. In nucleotides, the CDR3 is TGTGCCAGCAGACCTAGACAGGGACTCACTGAAGCTTTCTTT. The full variable domain, in which reference TRBV11-1 and TRBJ1-1 provide the parts outside the CDR3, is EAEVAQSPRYKITEKSQAVAFWCDPISGHATLYWYRQILGQGPELLVQFQDESVVDDSQLPKDRFSAERLKGVDSTLKIQPAELGDSAMYLCASRPRQGLTEAFFGQGTRLTVV.

This clone showed up just a few times. This rearrangement joins TRBV11-2 to TRBJ1-2; tentative D call: TRBD1 (5 bases). The CDR3 is 13 residues long. V lost 1 base and J lost 4, with 7 bases in between. CDR1 SGHAT and CDR2 FQNNGV come from the germline V gene. CDR3 nucleotide sequence: TGTGCCAGCAGCTTAGGCGGGACCTATGGCTACACCTTC. It specifies CASSLGGTYGYTF.

This chain uses TRBV3-1 (or the pseudogene TRBV3-2) with TRBJ2-5; a possible D gene is TRBD2 (7 bases). The CDR3 runs to 16 residues. V dropped 2 bases and J dropped 5 bases, with 18 bases sitting between them. The germline CDR1 and CDR2 sequences are LGHDT and YNNKEL (reference sequence). The CDR3: CASSQRGAGDGETQYF. Here the CDR3 DNA reads TGTGCCAGCAGCCAACGGGGGGCCGGGGACGGGGAGACCCAGTACTTC.

The rearrangement joins TRBV18 to TRBJ2-5, with D possibly matching TRBD2 (5 bases). V was cut by 8 bases and J by 5 bases, with 15 bases left in between. Germline-derived CDR1 and CDR2 are KGHSH and LQKENI. CDR3 length: 13 amino acids. CDR3 protein: CASAIATGETQYF. The CDR3 region has the DNA TGTGCCAGCGCGATAGCTACGGGGGAGACCCAGTACTTC.

V is TRBV5-1 and J is TRBJ2-5; 9 nucleotides align to TRBD1. The CDR3 runs 15 residues. Trimming removed 1 base from V and 1 base from J; junction bases left unmatched: 2. Per germline, CDR1 SGHRS and CDR2 YFSETQ. DNA of the CDR3: TGCGCCAGCAGCTTGCCGACAGGGGGCCAAGAGACCCAGTACTTC. Translation: CASSLPTGGQETQYF.